The clone carrying this T cell receptor beta chain appeared a single time. This sample was taken from a study of shared clonotypes between healthy human individuals. The CDR3 has 12 residues. The germline V gene encodes CDR1 MNHNS and CDR2 SASEGT. Trimming shortened V by 6 bases and J by 6 bases, and 12 bases separated the two germline ends. Naive CD8 cells, CD45RO-negative and positively selected for CCR7, excluded terminally differentiated effector memory CD45RA+ cells. Here immunoSEQ multiplex PCR was the method, and the copy in TCRdb shows in-frame clones only, minus some. This sample carries about 2 million clones, about 95% of them seen once, and the ten largest clones take around 1.1%.

What was sequenced was naive CD8+ T cells sorted from blood. The V and J genes are TRBV6-1 and TRBJ2-7, with D possibly matching TRBD2 (5 bases). The sequence derives from a young man in good health. The CDR3 DNA sequence: TGTGCCAGCAGGGGAGAACCCGGCGAGCAGTACTTC. Encoded protein: CASRGEPGEQYF.